The 12 T cell receptor beta chains reported below all come from one sample, sequenced in a study of Graves' ophthalmopathy and Graves' hyperthyroidism. RNA transcripts provided the template for amplifying TCR beta CDR3 regions. The library came from an HTBI-primed first-round RT-PCR and a second-round multiplex PCR. TCRdb itself ran the multiplex PCR reads through MiXCR, one entry per CDR3 protein. The sample carries a few hundred thousand distinct CDR3 sequences, 35% to 40% recorded once. Sequenced input: peripheral blood or thyroid tissue (not recorded which). These receptors were obtained from an adult man with Graves' hyperthyroidism.

This clonotype was observed many times. This chain links TRBV2 with TRBJ2-7, with 12 positions matching TRBD2. With V trimmed by 4 bases and J by 4 bases, 5 bases remained unmatched. In germline, CDR1 is SNHLY, CDR2 FYNNEI. The CDR3 loop spans 15 amino acids. CDR3 residues: CASSGGTSGFYEQYF. In DNA, the CDR3 is TGTGCCAGCAGTGGCGGGACTAGCGGGTTTTACGAGCAGTACTTC.

A few counts support this clonotype. The chain recombines TRBV5-1 with TRBJ1-2; a possible D gene is TRBD1 (5 bases). Trimming removed 1 base from V and 4 bases from J, with 17 bases in between. Germline CDR1 SGHRS, CDR2 YFSETQ. The CDR3 is 16 amino acids. CDR3 DNA: TGCGCCAGCAGCTTGTCTGGCTCAGGGTTAATCTATGGCTACACCTTC. Protein sequence: CASSLSGSGLIYGYTF.

A word on this clonotype: Without the conserved terminal phenylalanine or tryptophan, this CDR3 likely stems from a read error. The chain couples TRBV7-6 to TRBJ2-7; 8 bases are a match to TRBD2. Germline CDR1 is SGHVS and CDR2 is FNYEAQ. The CDR3 sequence is 13 residues long. The junction had 6 bases not matched to a gene; V was cut back by 4 bases and J by 7 bases. The CDR3 sequence is CASSYGRASEQYY. CDR3 sequence (DNA): TGTGCCAGCAGCTACGGGAGGGCCTCTGAGCAGTACTAC.

This clonotype was seen many times. This sequence joins TRBV20-1 and TRBJ1-1; D is possibly TRBD1 (5 bases). The V gene lost 1 base and the J gene lost 5 bases, with 17 bases spanning the gap. The germline V gene encodes CDR1 DFQATT and CDR2 SNEGSKA (reference sequence). This CDR3 comprises 15 residues. CDR3 protein: CSARAVREGITEAFF. The CDR3 coding sequence is TGCAGTGCTAGAGCCGTCCGTGAGGGGATAACTGAAGCTTTCTTT.

The J gene is TRBJ2-7, the V gene TRBV7-8; either TRBD1 or TRBD2 may supply D (5 bases each). Germline CDR1 and CDR2: SGHVS and FQNEAQ. The CDR3 extends over 15 amino acids. Between the trimmed V and J ends, which lost 5 bases and 3 bases, there was a span of 17 bases. The CDR3 sequence is CASSGNTGADYEQYF. As DNA, the CDR3 is TGTGCCAGCAGCGGAAACACCGGGGCAGACTACGAGCAGTACTTC.

This clonotype was counted between two and nine times. In nucleotides, the CDR3 is TGTGCCAGCAGCTCAAGCGGGAGAATCAACGAGCAGTACTTC. Translating it yields CASSSSGRINEQYF. The rearrangement uses TRBV5-6 and TRBJ2-7, with 8 bases that match TRBD2. J was trimmed by 5 bases and V by 3 bases; bases with no gene match: 7. The CDR3 covers 14 residues. Germline V gene data show CDR1 as SGHDT and CDR2 as YYEEEE.

Many counts were recorded for this clonotype. This chain's CDR3 is CASSANPGETQYF. The CDR3 DNA reads as TGTGCCAGCAGCGCCAACCCGGGGGAGACCCAGTACTTC. J is TRBJ2-5 and V is TRBV7-3, with TRBD2 as a possible D gene (5 bases). Germline loops: CDR1 SGHTA, CDR2 FQGTGA. The V end lost 5 bases, the J end lost 5 bases, and 12 bases lay between the germline ends. The CDR3 is 13 residues long.

This clonotype came up many times. The chain links TRBV9 to TRBJ1-4; 8 bases agree with TRBD1. Germline V CDR1 and CDR2: SGDLS, YYNGEE. This CDR3 region has 16 residues. V lost 3 bases and J lost 0; bases outside the gene matches: 4. CDR3 loop: CASSGRDRTTNEKLFF. In DNA form, the CDR3 reads TGTGCCAGCAGCGGCCGGGACAGGACAACTAATGAAAAACTGTTTTTT.

On this clonotype: Here the CDR3 omits its conserved ending phenylalanine or tryptophan, so a read error is the likely source. The DNA is omitted, as the CDR3 cannot be located on it reliably, and the CDR3 follows TCRdb's listing. This chain links TRBV20-1 with TRBJ2-7; the table's D call, TRBD2, has no DNA check behind it. With termini counted, the CDR3 has 8 amino acids. Germline V gives CDR1 DFQATT, CDR2 SNEGSKA (reference sequence). The CDR3 loop is CSARDRRA.

The rearrangement uses TRBV5-4 and TRBJ2-6; D not certain. The V and J ends lost 4 bases and 4 bases respectively, with 15 bases between them. The CDR3 consists of 16 residues. Germline-derived CDR1 and CDR2 are SGHNT and YYREEE (reference sequence). The CDR3 DNA reads as TGTGCCAGCAGCCAAACTCTAGAACGGGGGGCCAACGTCCTGACTTTC. Translating gives CASSQTLERGANVLTF.

This clonotype came up many times. The rearrangement links TRBV7-8 to TRBJ2-5; 10 nucleotides align to TRBD1. This CDR3 region has 16 residues. Germline V CDR1 and CDR2: SGHVS, FQNEAQ. After removal of 4 bases from V and 4 bases from J, the junction contained 9 bases not matched to a gene. CDR3 residues: CASSSLRDRGGETQYF. Here the CDR3 DNA reads TGTGCCAGCAGCTCACTCCGGGACAGGGGTGGAGAGACCCAGTACTTC.

The rearrangement links TRBV12-3 or TRBV12-4 to TRBJ1-2, with 9 bases that match TRBD1. V trimming: 5 bases; J trimming: 8 bases; junction bases outside the gene matches: 3. The CDR3 is made up of 12 amino acids. In DNA form, the CDR3 reads TGTGCCAGCAGTCGGACAGGGGAAGGCTACACCTTC. Protein: CASSRTGEGYTF.